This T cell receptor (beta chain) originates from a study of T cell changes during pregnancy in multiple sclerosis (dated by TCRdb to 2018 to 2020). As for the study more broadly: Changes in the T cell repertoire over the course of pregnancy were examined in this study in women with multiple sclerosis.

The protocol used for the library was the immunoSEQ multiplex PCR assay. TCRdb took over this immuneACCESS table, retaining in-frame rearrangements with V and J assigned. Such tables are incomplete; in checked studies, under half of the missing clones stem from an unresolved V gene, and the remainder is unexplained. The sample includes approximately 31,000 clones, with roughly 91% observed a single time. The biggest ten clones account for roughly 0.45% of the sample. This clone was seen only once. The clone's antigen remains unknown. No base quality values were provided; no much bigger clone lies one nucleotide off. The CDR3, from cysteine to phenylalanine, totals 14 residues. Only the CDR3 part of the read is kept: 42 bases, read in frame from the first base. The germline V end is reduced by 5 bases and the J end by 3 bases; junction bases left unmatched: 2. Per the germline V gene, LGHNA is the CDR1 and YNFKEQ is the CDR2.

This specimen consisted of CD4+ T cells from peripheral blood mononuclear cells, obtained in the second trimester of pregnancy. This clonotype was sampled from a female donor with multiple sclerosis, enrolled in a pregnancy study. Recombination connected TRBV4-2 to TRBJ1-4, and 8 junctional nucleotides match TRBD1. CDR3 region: CASSKTGANEKLFF. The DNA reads TGTGCCAGCAGCAAGACAGGGGCTAATGAAAAACTGTTTTTT.